This T cell receptor (beta chain) was recovered during a study of CXCR4 blockade with PD-1 therapy in pancreatic cancer. Study-wide points: Intratumoral clonality (mean approximately 0.15) exceeded healthy blood (around 0.051) but did not track survival. Frequent tumor clones were encoded by many distinct rearrangements, suggesting shared antigens. Antigen-specificity overlap of convergent dominant clones remained unconfirmed.

The CDR3 loop spans 13 amino acids. V was trimmed by 7 bases and J by 0 bases, leaving 10 bases between them. CDR1 and CDR2 from the germline V gene are SGDLS and YYNGEE. This clone is classed as medium-sized. No antigen is known for it. The archived tumor blocks came from patients without neoadjuvant therapy before resection. TCRdb keeps only in-frame clones here, not all; method: immunoSEQ multiplex PCR. The sample has about 8,000 clones, roughly 50% seen once. This clonotype originated in a human donor with pancreatic ductal adenocarcinoma. Material: tumor tissue. The chain uses TRBV9 and TRBJ1-1; D is unclear. The CDR3 reads CASRHDLNTEAFF. The DNA for the CDR3 is TGTGCCAGCCGGCATGACTTGAACACTGAAGCTTTCTTT. The full variable domain, completed using reference TRBV9 and TRBJ1-1, is DSGVTQTPKHLITATGQRVTLRCSPRSGDLSVYWYQQSLDQGLQFLIQYYNGEERAKGNILERFSAQQFPDLHSELNLSSLELGDSALYFCASRHDLNTEAFFGQGTRLTVV.